These 7 T cell receptor beta chains were all obtained from the same sample, sequenced in a study of blood T cell repertoires in COVID-19. The assay was immunoSEQ multiplex PCR, and TCRdb's table has in-frame clones only and misses some. This sample has under 450,000 clones, with roughly four fifths found just once. Sequencing input: peripheral blood. These receptors were taken from a human donor with acute or convalescent COVID-19. The donor label of this sample is uncertain.

This clone was detected only once. The J gene is TRBJ1-1, the V gene TRBV7-9; D is possibly TRBD1 (5 bases). The CDR3 runs to 15 residues. The germline V gene encodes CDR1 SEHNR and CDR2 FQNEAQ (reference sequence). V was trimmed by 5 bases and J by 2 bases, leaving 15 bases between them. CDR3: CASSPRGGRNTEAFF. In DNA form, the CDR3 reads TGTGCCAGCAGCCCCCGGGGGGGACGCAACACTGAAGCTTTCTTT.

On this clone: The same CDR3 is also encoded by other DNA sequences in this sample. This chain connects TRBV18 to TRBJ1-4, with D possibly matching TRBD1 (6 bases). The CDR3 contains 15 residues. Trimming shortened V by 3 bases and J by 0 bases, and 8 bases separated the two germline ends. Germline lookup yields CDR1 KGHSH and CDR2 LQKENI. CDR3 sequence (DNA): TGTGCCAGCTCACCCAGGGGTGCAACTAATGAAAAACTGTTTTTT. It yields the protein CASSPRGATNEKLFF. Using reference TRBV18 and TRBJ1-4 for the parts outside the CDR3, the full variable domain is NAGVMQNPRHLVRRRGQEARLRCSPMKGHSHVYWYRQLPEEGLKFMVYLQKENIIDESGMPKERFSAEFPKEGPSILRIQQVVRGDSAAYFCASSPRGATNEKLFFGSGTQLSVL.

The chain carries TRBV6-2 or TRBV6-3 and TRBJ1-4, with 7 positions matching TRBD1. The CDR3 is 16 residues long. CDR1 MNHEY and CDR2 SVGEGT come from the germline V gene. The junction had 12 bases not matched to a gene; V was cut back by 6 bases and J by 5 bases. CDR3 in amino acids: CASSLTGQRGNEKLFF. As DNA, the CDR3 is TGTGCCAGCAGCCTAACGGGACAGAGGGGGAATGAAAAACTGTTTTTT.

In DNA, the CDR3 is TGTGCCAGTTTGGGACAGGGGGCGGGTATGAACACTGAAGCTTTCTTT. Its protein is CASLGQGAGMNTEAFF. The chain couples TRBV3-1 (or the pseudogene TRBV3-2) to TRBJ1-1; 12 positions agree with TRBD1. The germline V gene encodes CDR1 LGHDT and CDR2 YNNKEL (reference sequence). This CDR3 has 16 residues. V shed 9 bases and J 0 bases; nucleotides not matched to a gene: 8.

This chain joins TRBV6-5 and TRBJ2-7; possible D gene TRBD1, 6 bases. Per the germline V gene, CDR1 is MNHEY and CDR2 is SVGAGI. The CDR3 runs 13 residues. V dropped 6 bases and J dropped 3 bases, with 12 bases sitting between them. The chain's CDR3 is CASRRGHSYEQYF. CDR3 DNA sequence: TGTGCCAGCAGGAGGGGACATAGCTACGAGCAGTACTTC.

This clone is a singleton in its sample. The rearrangement joins TRBV19 to TRBJ1-1, with D possibly TRBD1 on 5 matching bases. The V end lost 5 bases, the J end lost 8 bases, and 15 bases lay between the germline ends. Per the germline V gene, CDR1 is LNHDA and CDR2 is SQIVND (reference sequence). The CDR3 extends over 13 amino acids. Here the CDR3 reads CASSYRRALEAFF. CDR3 bases: TGTGCCAGTAGTTACCGCAGGGCATTGGAAGCTTTCTTT.

This chain links TRBV21-1 with TRBJ2-1; the D call of TRBD1 is as the table states it, not checked on the DNA. TRBV21-1 corresponds to a pseudogene. The CDR3 runs 15 residues. The CDR3 sequence: CASSTPPDRAREQFF. In nucleotides, the CDR3 is TGTGCCAGCAGCACCCCACCGGACAGGGCACGGGAGCAGTTCTTC.